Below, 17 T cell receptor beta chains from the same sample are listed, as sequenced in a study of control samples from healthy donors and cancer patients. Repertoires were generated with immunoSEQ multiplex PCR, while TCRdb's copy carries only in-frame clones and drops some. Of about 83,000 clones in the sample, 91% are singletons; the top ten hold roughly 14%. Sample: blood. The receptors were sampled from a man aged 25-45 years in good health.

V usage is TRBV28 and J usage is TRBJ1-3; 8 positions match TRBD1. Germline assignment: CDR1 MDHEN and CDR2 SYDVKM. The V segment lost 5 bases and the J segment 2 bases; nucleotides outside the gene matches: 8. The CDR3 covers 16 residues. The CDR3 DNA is TGTGCCAGCAGTCCCGGGACAGGAAAGACTGGAAACACCATATATTTT. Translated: CASSPGTGKTGNTIYF.

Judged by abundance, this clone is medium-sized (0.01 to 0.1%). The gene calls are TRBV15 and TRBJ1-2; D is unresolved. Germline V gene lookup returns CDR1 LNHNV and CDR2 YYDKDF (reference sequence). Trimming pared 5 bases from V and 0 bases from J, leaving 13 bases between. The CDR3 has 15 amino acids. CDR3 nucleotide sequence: TGTGCCACCAGCCCTCCCCATGGGCCTAACTATGGCTACACCTTC. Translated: CATSPPHGPNYGYTF.

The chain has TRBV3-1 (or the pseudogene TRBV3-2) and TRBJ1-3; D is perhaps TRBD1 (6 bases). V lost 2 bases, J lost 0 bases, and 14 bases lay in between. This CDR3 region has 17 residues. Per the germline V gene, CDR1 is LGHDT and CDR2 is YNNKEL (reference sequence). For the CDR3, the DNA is TGTGCCAGCAGCCAAACGTGGACAGATAGCTCTGGAAACACCATATATTTT. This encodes CASSQTWTDSSGNTIYF.

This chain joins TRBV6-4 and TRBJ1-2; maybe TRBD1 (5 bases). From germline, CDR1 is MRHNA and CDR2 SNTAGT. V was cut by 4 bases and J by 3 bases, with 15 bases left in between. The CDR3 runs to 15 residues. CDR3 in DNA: TGTGCCAGCAGTGCCGAGGTGGGGGGACACTATGGCTACACCTTC. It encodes CASSAEVGGHYGYTF.

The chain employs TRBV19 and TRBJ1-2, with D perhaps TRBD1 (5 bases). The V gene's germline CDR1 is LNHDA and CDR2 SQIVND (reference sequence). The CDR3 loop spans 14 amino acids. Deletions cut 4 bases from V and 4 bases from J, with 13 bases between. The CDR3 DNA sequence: TGTGCCAGTAGTAGGGGGGACGGGTCCTATGGCTACACCTTC. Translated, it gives CASSRGDGSYGYTF. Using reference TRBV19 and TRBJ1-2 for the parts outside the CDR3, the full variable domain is DGGITQSPKYLFRKEGQNVTLSCEQNLNHDAMYWYRQDPGQGLRLIYYSQIVNDFQKGDIAEGYSVSREKKESFPLTVTSAQKNPTAFYLCASSRGDGSYGYTFGSGTRLTVV.

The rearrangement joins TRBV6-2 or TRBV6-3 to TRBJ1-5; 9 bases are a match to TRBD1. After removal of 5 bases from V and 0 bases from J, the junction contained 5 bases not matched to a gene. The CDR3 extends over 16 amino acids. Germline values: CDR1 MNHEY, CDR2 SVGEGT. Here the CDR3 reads CASSGTGKYSNQPQHF. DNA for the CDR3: TGTGCCAGCAGTGGGACAGGGAAGTATAGCAATCAGCCCCAGCATTTT.

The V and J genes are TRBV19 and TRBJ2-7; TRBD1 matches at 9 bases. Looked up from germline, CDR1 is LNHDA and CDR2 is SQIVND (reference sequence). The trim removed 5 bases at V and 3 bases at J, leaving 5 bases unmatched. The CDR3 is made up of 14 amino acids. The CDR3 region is CASSAGTGIYEQYF. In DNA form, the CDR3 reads TGTGCCAGTAGTGCCGGGACAGGGATCTACGAGCAGTACTTC.

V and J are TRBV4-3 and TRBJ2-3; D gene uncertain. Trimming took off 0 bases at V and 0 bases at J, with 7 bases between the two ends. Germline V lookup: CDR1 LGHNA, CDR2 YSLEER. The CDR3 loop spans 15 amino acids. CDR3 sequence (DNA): TGCGCCAGCAGCCAAGAACTGGGTAGCACAGATACGCAGTATTTT. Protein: CASSQELGSTDTQYF.

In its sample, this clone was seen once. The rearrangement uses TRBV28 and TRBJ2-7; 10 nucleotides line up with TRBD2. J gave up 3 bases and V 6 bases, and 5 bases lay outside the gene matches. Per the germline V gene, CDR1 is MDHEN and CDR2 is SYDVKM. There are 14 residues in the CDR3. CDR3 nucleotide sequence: TGTGCCAGCAGAGCGGGAGGGCCGATCTACGAGCAGTACTTC. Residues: CASRAGGPIYEQYF.

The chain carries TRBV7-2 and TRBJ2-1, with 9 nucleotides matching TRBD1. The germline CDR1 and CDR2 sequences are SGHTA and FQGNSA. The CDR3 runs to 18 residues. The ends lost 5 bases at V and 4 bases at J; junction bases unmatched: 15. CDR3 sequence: CASSPITTGTGLYNEQFF. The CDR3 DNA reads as TGTGCCAGCAGCCCGATTACGACCGGGACAGGGCTTTACAATGAGCAGTTCTTC.

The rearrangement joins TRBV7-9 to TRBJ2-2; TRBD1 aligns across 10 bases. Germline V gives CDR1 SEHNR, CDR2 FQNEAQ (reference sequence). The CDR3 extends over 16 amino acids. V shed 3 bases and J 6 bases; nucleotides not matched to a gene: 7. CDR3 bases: TGTGCCAGCAGCTTTGGACAGGGGGTTTTCGCCGGGGAGCTGTTTTTT. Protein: CASSFGQGVFAGELFF.

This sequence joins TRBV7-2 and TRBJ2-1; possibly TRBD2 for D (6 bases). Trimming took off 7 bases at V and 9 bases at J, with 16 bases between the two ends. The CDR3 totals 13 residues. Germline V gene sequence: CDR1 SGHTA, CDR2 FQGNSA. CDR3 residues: CASTVPGVREQFF. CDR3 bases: TGTGCCAGCACCGTGCCGGGGGTCCGTGAGCAGTTCTTC.

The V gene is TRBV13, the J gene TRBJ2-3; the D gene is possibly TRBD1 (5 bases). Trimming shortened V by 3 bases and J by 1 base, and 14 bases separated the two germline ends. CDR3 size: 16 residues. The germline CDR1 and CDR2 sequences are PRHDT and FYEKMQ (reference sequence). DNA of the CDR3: TGTGCCAGCAGCTTCCCCCCGACAGCCGGCACAGATACGCAGTATTTT. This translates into CASSFPPTAGTDTQYF.

The CDR3 coding sequence is TGTGCCAGCAGTCTTAGCGGACCACACCTCTCCTACAATGAGCAGTTCTTC. Amino acids: CASSLSGPHLSYNEQFF. This rearrangement joins TRBV6-6 to TRBJ2-1; a weak D match, TRBD2 (6 bases). CDR3 size: 17 residues. The germline V gene encodes CDR1 MNHNY and CDR2 SVGAGI (reference sequence). V lost 5 bases, J lost 0 bases, and 17 bases lay in between.

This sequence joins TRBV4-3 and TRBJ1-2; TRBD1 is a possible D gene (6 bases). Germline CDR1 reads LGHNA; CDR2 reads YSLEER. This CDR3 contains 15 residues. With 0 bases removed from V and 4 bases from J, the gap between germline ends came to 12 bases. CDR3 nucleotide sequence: TGCGCCAGCAGCCAAGATCCAGGGGTCGCCTATGGCTACACCTTC. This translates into CASSQDPGVAYGYTF.

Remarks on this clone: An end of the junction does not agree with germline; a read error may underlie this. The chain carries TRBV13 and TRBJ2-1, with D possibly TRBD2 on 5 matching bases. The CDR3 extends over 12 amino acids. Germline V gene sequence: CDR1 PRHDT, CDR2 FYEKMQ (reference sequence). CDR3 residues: CASSLGSREQFF. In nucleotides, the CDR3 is TGTGCCAGCAGCCTAGGGAGTAGGGAGCAGTTCTTC.

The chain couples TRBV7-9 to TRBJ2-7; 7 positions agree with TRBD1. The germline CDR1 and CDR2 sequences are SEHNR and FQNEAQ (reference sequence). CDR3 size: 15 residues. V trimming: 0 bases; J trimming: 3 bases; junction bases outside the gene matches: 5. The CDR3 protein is CASSLAPNRGYEQYF. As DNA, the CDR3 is TGTGCCAGCAGCTTAGCTCCCAACAGGGGCTACGAGCAGTACTTC.